This is a list of T cell receptor beta chains from one sample in a study of identical twins. TCRdb independently ran MiXCR on the 5' RACE reads; one entry per CDR3 protein. The sample includes approximately 490,000 distinct CDR3 sequences, about 22% of them seen just once. These sequences were also reported in another study, on yellow fever vaccine responses in identical twins.

The sequenced sample was CD4+ T cells sorted from blood. Receptors were obtained from a woman under 30 in good health. Both conserved end residues are part of each CDR3. D genes are given only for firm matches. Rows give clone size only sometimes, using once, few, many, or a class for an expanded clone.

d_gene	v_gene	len	j_gene	abundance	CDR3aa	CDR3nt
TRBD2	TRBV7-6	14	TRBJ2-3	NA	CASRGLEGTDTQYF	TGTGCCAGCCGAGGACTAGAGGGGACAGATACGCAGTATTTT
TRBD1	TRBV5-1	15	TRBJ1-5	few	CASSVAGGSNQPQHF	TGCGCCAGCAGCGTGGCAGGGGGGAGCAATCAGCCCCAGCATTTT
TRBD2	TRBV24-1	13	TRBJ2-1	few	CATSAGGGNEQFF	TGTGCCACCAGTGCGGGGGGGGGGAATGAGCAGTTCTTC
NA	TRBV3-1	13	TRBJ2-2	few	CASTALNTGELFF	TGTGCCAGCACCGCCCTGAACACCGGGGAGCTGTTTTTT
NA	TRBV12-3/TRBV12-4	13	TRBJ2-2	NA	CATGSVAGGELFF	TGTGCCACCGGATCAGTAGCAGGCGGGGAGCTGTTTTTT
TRBD1	TRBV10-3	14	TRBJ2-2	few	CAISGDRASGELFF	TGTGCCATCAGTGGGGACAGGGCGAGCGGGGAGCTGTTTTTT
TRBD2	TRBV25-1	14	TRBJ2-3	many	CASSKGLAGDTQYF	TGTGCCAGCAGTAAGGGACTAGCGGGGGATACGCAGTATTTT
NA	TRBV6-1	13	TRBJ2-7	few	CASSEWRDGEQYF	TGTGCCAGCAGTGAATGGAGGGACGGCGAGCAGTACTTC
NA	TRBV6-1	15	TRBJ1-2	NA	CASSRQASTTYGYTF	TGTGCCAGCAGTAGACAGGCATCAACCACCTATGGCTACACCTTC
TRBD1	TRBV12-3/TRBV12-4	15	TRBJ1-1	NA	CASSIRQGEGTEAFF	TGTGCCAGCAGTATCCGACAGGGGGAAGGCACTGAAGCTTTCTTT
TRBD2	TRBV3-1	17	TRBJ2-1	few	CASSQAGSGRASWIQFF	TGTGCCAGCAGCCAAGCCGGTAGCGGGAGGGCTTCATGGATTCAGTTCTTC
TRBD2	TRBV18	16	TRBJ2-1	few	CASSLRSGGSYNEQFF	TGTGCCAGCTCCCTTAGAAGCGGGGGTTCTTACAATGAGCAGTTCTTC
NA	TRBV11-2	17	TRBJ2-6	few	CASSFTSRGSGANVLTF	TGTGCCAGCAGCTTTACCTCAAGGGGTTCCGGGGCCAACGTCCTGACTTTC
TRBD1	TRBV12-3/TRBV12-4	14	TRBJ2-7	NA	CASTGGQGPYEQYF	TGTGCCAGCACCGGGGGACAGGGGCCCTACGAGCAGTACTTC
NA	TRBV11-2	13	TRBJ2-7	many	CASSLVAAYEQYF	TGTGCCAGCAGCTTAGTAGCCGCGTACGAGCAGTACTTC
NA	TRBV7-7	15	TRBJ2-1	NA	CASSLGPGEVNEQFF	TGTGCCAGCAGCTTAGGTCCGGGAGAGGTGAATGAGCAGTTCTTC
TRBD1	TRBV7-2	15	TRBJ1-1	NA	CASSLGAGGKAEAFF	TGTGCCAGCAGCTTAGGGGCAGGGGGCAAGGCTGAAGCTTTCTTT
TRBD2	TRBV12-3/TRBV12-4	14	TRBJ2-5	NA	CASNSGIGQETQYF	TGTGCCAGCAATAGCGGGATAGGGCAAGAGACCCAGTACTTC
NA	TRBV5-1	13	TRBJ1-2	few	CASSKDREGGYTF	TGCGCCAGCAGCAAGGACAGAGAGGGTGGCTACACCTTC
NA	TRBV3-1	12	TRBJ2-7	few	CASSPNYYEQYF	TGTGCCAGCAGCCCTAATTACTACGAGCAGTACTTC
NA	TRBV10-3	14	TRBJ2-2	NA	CAIRETAGTGELFF	TGTGCCATCAGGGAAACGGCAGGGACCGGGGAGCTGTTTTTT
NA	TRBV9	13	TRBJ1-1	many	CASSVQGNTEAFF	TGTGCCAGCAGCGTACAGGGGAACACTGAAGCTTTCTTT
NA	TRBV25-1	12	TRBJ2-3	few	CASSAGLQEQYF	TGTGCCAGCAGTGCGGGGCTTCAGGAGCAGTATTTT
TRBD1	TRBV6-5	14	TRBJ1-1	NA	CASSYSGGYTEAFF	TGTGCCAGCAGTTACTCAGGGGGCTACACTGAAGCTTTCTTT
NA	TRBV5-1	16	TRBJ1-6	NA	CASSLVFRQNNSPLHF	TGCGCCAGCAGCTTGGTTTTTCGGCAGAATAATTCACCCCTCCACTTT
TRBD2	TRBV20-1	12	TRBJ2-7	few	CSARRLADEQYF	TGCAGTGCTAGAAGGCTAGCGGACGAGCAGTACTTC